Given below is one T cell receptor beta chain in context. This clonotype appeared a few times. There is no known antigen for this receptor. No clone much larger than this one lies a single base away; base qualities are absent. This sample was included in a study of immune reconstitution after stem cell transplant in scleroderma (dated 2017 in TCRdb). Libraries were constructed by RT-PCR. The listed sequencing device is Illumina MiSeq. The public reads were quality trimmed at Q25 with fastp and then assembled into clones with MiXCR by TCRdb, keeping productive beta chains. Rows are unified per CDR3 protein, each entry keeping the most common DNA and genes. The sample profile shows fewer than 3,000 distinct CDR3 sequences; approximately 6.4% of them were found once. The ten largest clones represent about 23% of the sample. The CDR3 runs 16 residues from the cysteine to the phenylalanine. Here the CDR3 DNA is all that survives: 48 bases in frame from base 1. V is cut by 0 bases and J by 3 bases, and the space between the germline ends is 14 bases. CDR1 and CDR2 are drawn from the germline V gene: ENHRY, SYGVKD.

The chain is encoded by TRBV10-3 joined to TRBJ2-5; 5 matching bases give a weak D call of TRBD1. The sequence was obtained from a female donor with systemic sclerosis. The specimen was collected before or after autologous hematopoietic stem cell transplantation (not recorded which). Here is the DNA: TGTGCCATCAGTGAGTCGACTCAGGGTGGGGAAGAGACCCAGTACTTC. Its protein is CAISESTQGGEETQYF.